These 28 T cell receptor beta chains were sequenced from one sample in a study of Ad26.COV2.S vaccination and SARS-CoV-2 variants. Method: immunoSEQ multiplex PCR; TCRdb's copy keeps in-frame clones and lacks some. Of 350,000 to 500,000 clones in the sample, roughly 89% were seen once. Treatment meaning: 15 to 20 received Ad26.COV2.S at low or high dose, single or two shots; roughly 5 received placebo; per-sample allocation not given. The study sampled participants on day 63 after the first vaccine or placebo injection. The sequencing here drew on peripheral blood, taken in a trial of Ad26.COV2.S vaccine versus placebo. These receptors all come from a person between 18 and 65 years old who received the Ad26.COV2.S COVID-19 vaccine or a placebo.

The chain couples TRBV4-3 to TRBJ2-2; D unresolved. The CDR3 contains 15 residues. V lost 1 base to trimming and J lost 0 bases, with 6 bases between them. Germline values: CDR1 LGHNA, CDR2 YSLEER. CDR3 sequence reads: CASSQVRSNTGELFF. The CDR3 region has the DNA TGCGCCAGCAGCCAAGTTCGGTCGAACACCGGGGAGCTGTTTTTT.

The table lists this clone with a count of one. This CDR3 reads CASSPRGLGGNTIYF. The DNA of the CDR3 is TGTGCCAGCAGTCCCAGGGGGCTCGGGGGAAACACCATATATTTT. The chain uses TRBV28 and TRBJ1-3, with 8 positions matching TRBD1. V trimming: 5 bases; J trimming: 4 bases; junction bases outside the gene matches: 7. The CDR3 consists of 15 residues. The germline V gene has CDR1 MDHEN and CDR2 SYDVKM.

The chain uses TRBV5-4 and TRBJ1-3; the D is unclear. Trimming removed 4 bases from V and 0 bases from J, with 14 bases in between. The length of the CDR3 is 16 residues. Germline CDR1 SGHNT, CDR2 YYREEE (reference sequence). The CDR3 sequence: CASSLAGGVSGNTIYF. In DNA, the CDR3 is TGTGCCAGCAGCCTTGCAGGAGGCGTCTCTGGAAACACCATATATTTT.

This clone occurred a few times. CDR3 region: CASSLAGNTIYF. The CDR3 coding sequence is TGTGCCAGCAGCTTAGCTGGAAACACCATATATTTT. V gene TRBV7-9 combines with J gene TRBJ1-3; D is uncertain. CDR1 is SEHNR and CDR2 is FQNEAQ in the germline V gene (reference sequence). The CDR3 is 12 amino acids. Deletions cut 0 bases from V and 3 bases from J, with 0 bases between.

This clone was detected only once. The gene calls are TRBV19 and TRBJ1-3; D is unresolved. There are 13 residues in the CDR3. The germline V gene encodes CDR1 LNHDA and CDR2 SQIVND (reference sequence). V gave up 5 bases and J gave up 4 bases, with 9 bases separating them. The CDR3 coding sequence is TGTGCCAGTAGTCCCTCAACGGGAAACACCATATATTTT. Translating it yields CASSPSTGNTIYF.

The genes are TRBV24-1 and TRBJ2-1; TRBD1 matches 11 bases. This CDR3 spans 16 amino acids. Looked up from germline, CDR1 is KGHDR and CDR2 is SFDVKD. The V segment lost 7 bases and the J segment 4 bases; nucleotides outside the gene matches: 8. This CDR3 is CATSQPGQGVYNEQFF. CDR3 sequence (DNA): TGTGCCACCAGCCAACCGGGACAGGGGGTGTACAATGAGCAGTTCTTC.

This clone was seen just once. The chain employs TRBV5-6 and TRBJ1-1; D gene uncertain. CDR3 length: 15 amino acids. Germline CDR1 SGHDT, CDR2 YYEEEE. V dropped 4 bases and J dropped 4 bases, with 17 bases sitting between them. In DNA, the CDR3 is TGTGCCAGCAGCGACGCGAGCGTACTGAGCACTGAAGCTTTCTTT. The encoded protein is CASSDASVLSTEAFF.

The chain recombines TRBV7-2 with TRBJ2-1, with D maybe TRBD2 (7 bases). Trimming stripped 3 bases from V and 4 bases from J, with 13 bases between. The V gene's germline CDR1 is SGHTA and CDR2 FQGNSA. The CDR3 is 15 residues long. The CDR3 here is CASSFPAGAYNEQFF. The CDR3 region has the DNA TGTGCCAGCAGCTTCCCGGCGGGGGCTTACAATGAGCAGTTCTTC. Together with reference TRBV7-2 and TRBJ2-1, the CDR3 gives the full variable domain: GAGVSQSPSNKVTEKGKDVELRCDPISGHTALYWYRQSLGQGLEFLIYFQGNSAPDKSGLPSDRFSAERTGGSVSTLTIQRTQQEDSAVYLCASSFPAGAYNEQFFGPGTRLTVL.

The V and J genes are TRBV6-6 and TRBJ1-3; D might be TRBD1 (5 bases). This CDR3 spans 16 amino acids. Trimming took off 2 bases at V and 6 bases at J, with 17 bases between the two ends. CDR1 and CDR2 from the germline V gene are MNHNY and SVGAGI (reference sequence). Here the CDR3 DNA reads TGTGCCAGCAGTTACCGGAGGGGCGTGGGCCAAAACACCATATATTTT. Protein product: CASSYRRGVGQNTIYF.

The sample holds a few counts of this clone. V usage is TRBV2 and J usage is TRBJ1-6; D is undetermined. The CDR3 runs to 12 residues. Germline-derived CDR1 and CDR2 are SNHLY and FYNNEI. V was shortened by 3 bases and J by 7 bases, with 4 bases between the two germline ends. The CDR3 region is CASSEENSPLHF. In nucleotides, the CDR3 is TGTGCCAGCAGTGAGGAGAATTCACCCCTCCACTTT.

This CDR3 reads CASTGGRAGANVLTF. CDR3 bases: TGTGCCAGCACCGGGGGCCGAGCAGGGGCCAACGTCCTGACTTTC. V gene TRBV28 combines with J gene TRBJ2-6; either TRBD1 or TRBD2 may supply D (6 bases each). CDR1 and CDR2 from the germline V gene are MDHEN and SYDVKM. The length of the CDR3 is 15 residues. V lost 7 bases to trimming and J lost 4 bases, with 14 bases between them.

The chain carries TRBV6-4 and TRBJ2-5, with D unclear. Trimming removed 1 base from V and 2 bases from J, with 14 bases in between. This CDR3 has 16 amino acids. The germline V gene encodes CDR1 MRHNA and CDR2 SNTAGT. CDR3 DNA sequence: TGTGCCAGCAGTGACTGGTTGGCTAGGCGGCAAGAGACCCAGTACTTC. Protein sequence: CASSDWLARRQETQYF.

The chain couples TRBV28 to TRBJ2-7, with a possible D match to TRBD2 (6 bases). The CDR3 runs 13 residues. Between the trimmed V and J ends, which lost 4 bases and 6 bases, there was a span of 13 bases. Per germline, CDR1 MDHEN and CDR2 SYDVKM. CDR3 amino acids: CASSSPGTVEQYV. As DNA, the CDR3 is TGTGCCAGCAGTTCCCCGGGGACTGTCGAGCAGTACGTC.

The V call is TRBV18, the J call TRBJ1-2; the D is unclear. The CDR3 covers 14 residues. V shed 5 bases and J shed 6 bases, with 16 bases lying between them. CDR1 is KGHSH and CDR2 is LQKENI in the germline V gene. This CDR3 reads CASSSGTDDNGYTF. The CDR3 DNA sequence: TGTGCCAGCTCAAGCGGAACAGATGACAATGGCTACACCTTC.

The chain is built from TRBV11-3 and TRBJ1-5; TRBD1 might be the D (5 bases). Germline CDR1 SGHNT, CDR2 YENEEA. The CDR3 is made up of 15 amino acids. V was pared by 5 bases and J by 5 bases, with 16 bases between. The CDR3 bases are TGTGCCAGCAGCCCAGGATCGGGACGGCATCAGCCCCAGCATTTT. It is translated as CASSPGSGRHQPQHF.

The chain employs TRBV5-6 and TRBJ1-1, with unresolved D. V lost 1 base, J lost 6 bases, and 13 bases lay in between. The V gene's germline CDR1 is SGHDT and CDR2 YYEEEE. This CDR3 is built from 14 residues. CDR3 nucleotides: TGTGCCAGCAGCTTGAGGGCTATCATGGCTGAAGCTTTCTTT. This translates into CASSLRAIMAEAFF.

The chain employs TRBV2 and TRBJ2-7; 11 nucleotides agree with TRBD2. The junction had 7 bases not matched to a gene; V was cut back by 8 bases and J by 1 base. Germline lookup yields CDR1 SNHLY and CDR2 FYNNEI. CDR3 length: 15 amino acids. This CDR3 is CASHPGTSGSYEQYV. CDR3 nucleotides: TGTGCCAGCCACCCCGGGACTAGCGGTTCCTACGAGCAGTACGTC.

Only one count was recorded for this clone. This chain connects TRBV5-8 to TRBJ1-2; no clear D gene. Trimming cost V 0 bases and J 0 bases, with 6 bases left between them. The CDR3 runs to 14 residues. Germline CDR1 and CDR2: SGHTS and YDEGEE. Written as DNA, the CDR3 is TGTGCCAGCAGCTTGGAGGTTTCTAACTATGGCTACACCTTC. This gives the protein CASSLEVSNYGYTF.

This clone was observed a few times. V and J are TRBV7-9 and TRBJ1-6; tentative D call: TRBD1 (6 bases). Germline CDR1 is SEHNR and CDR2 is FQNEAQ (reference sequence). V gave up 4 bases and J gave up 7 bases, with 17 bases separating them. This CDR3 has 16 amino acids. The DNA for the CDR3 is TGTGCCAGCAGCTCGACCGGGGGCGCGGGGAATTCACCCCTCCACTTT. As protein: CASSSTGGAGNSPLHF.

The V gene is TRBV18, the J gene TRBJ1-4, with D perhaps matching TRBD1 (5 bases). V was shortened by 0 bases and J by 6 bases, with 11 bases between the two germline ends. The CDR3 spans 15 residues. Germline V CDR1 and CDR2: KGHSH, LQKENI. In nucleotides, the CDR3 is TGTGCCAGCTCACCACCGGGGCAGAGCTATGAAAAACTGTTTTTT. It codes for CASSPPGQSYEKLFF. Full variable domain (remainder filled in from reference TRBV18 and TRBJ1-4): NAGVMQNPRHLVRRRGQEARLRCSPMKGHSHVYWYRQLPEEGLKFMVYLQKENIIDESGMPKERFSAEFPKEGPSILRIQQVVRGDSAAYFCASSPPGQSYEKLFFGSGTQLSVL.

This chain uses TRBV11-3 with TRBJ2-1; a possible D gene is TRBD2 (5 bases). Germline lookup yields CDR1 SGHNT and CDR2 YENEEA. The length of the CDR3 is 12 residues. Trimming shortened V by 3 bases and J by 7 bases, and 7 bases separated the two germline ends. The CDR3 DNA reads as TGTGCCAGCAGCTTGACGGGGAATGAGCAGTTCTTC. Its protein is CASSLTGNEQFF. The complete variable domain, with remaining parts taken from reference TRBV11-3 and TRBJ2-1, reads EAGVVQSPRYKIIEKKQPVAFWCNPISGHNTLYWYLQNLGQGPELLIRYENEEAVDDSQLPKDRFSAERLKGVDSTLKIQPAELGDSAVYLCASSLTGNEQFFGPGTRLTVL.

The chain joins TRBV5-3 to TRBJ2-6; 8 bases are shared with TRBD1. TRBV5-3 is an open reading frame whose function is uncertain. The CDR3 has 16 residues. V was pared by 0 bases and J by 8 bases, with 7 bases of the junction left unmatched. The CDR3 is CARSLALGQGTNVLTF. DNA of the CDR3: TGTGCCAGAAGCTTGGCCCTCGGACAGGGAACCAACGTCCTGACTTTC.

The DNA for the CDR3 is TGTGCCAGTAGTATTGGACGGGACTTCACAGATACGCAGTATTTT. It encodes CASSIGRDFTDTQYF. The chain is built from TRBV19 and TRBJ2-3, with D possibly matching TRBD2 (6 bases). The CDR3 length is 15 residues. The V end lost 3 bases, the J end lost 2 bases, and 12 bases lay between the germline ends. Germline V gene lookup returns CDR1 LNHDA and CDR2 SQIVND (reference sequence).

The rearrangement joins TRBV27 to TRBJ2-5; the D gene is possibly TRBD2 (6 bases). Looked up from germline, CDR1 is MNHEY and CDR2 is SMNVEV (reference sequence). The CDR3 has 13 amino acids. V was pared by 8 bases and J by 7 bases, with 17 bases between. CDR3: CASGLRETGTQYF. CDR3 nucleotides: TGTGCCAGCGGACTAAGGGAGACCGGGACCCAGTACTTC.

The chain uses TRBV12-3 or TRBV12-4 and TRBJ2-7; no definite D call. V lost 4 bases and J lost 2, with 6 bases in between. This CDR3 has 12 amino acids. CDR3 amino acids: CASSYGTYEQYV. The CDR3 coding sequence is TGTGCCAGCAGTTACGGAACCTACGAGCAGTACGTC.

V is TRBV11-3 and J is TRBJ1-4; TRBD1 agrees at 11 bases. Germline V gene sequence: CDR1 SGHNT, CDR2 YENEEA. The ends lost 5 bases at V and 0 bases at J; junction bases unmatched: 5. The CDR3 is 17 residues long. The CDR3 region is CASSKDRGLATNEKLFF. Written as DNA, the CDR3 is TGTGCCAGCAGCAAGGACAGGGGGCTTGCAACTAATGAAAAACTGTTTTTT.

The chain employs TRBV5-6 and TRBJ2-7; 12 bases line up with TRBD1. The length of the CDR3 is 13 residues. Per the germline V gene, CDR1 is SGHDT and CDR2 is YYEEEE. V lost 4 bases, J lost 7 bases, and 3 bases stayed unmatched. The CDR3 DNA reads as TGTGCCAGCAGCCGGGACAGGGGGCGGGAGCAGTACTTC. This sequence encodes CASSRDRGREQYF.

This chain uses TRBV9 with TRBJ1-2; 9 nucleotides align to TRBD1. This CDR3 contains 14 residues. V lost 4 bases to trimming and J lost 6 bases; unmatched junction nucleotides: 7. The V gene's germline CDR1 is SGDLS and CDR2 YYNGEE. The CDR3 region has the DNA TGTGCCAGCAGCCCCTGGGGACAGGGCGATGGCTACACCTTC. It yields the protein CASSPWGQGDGYTF. The full variable domain, rest sourced from reference TRBV9 and TRBJ1-2, is DSGVTQTPKHLITATGQRVTLRCSPRSGDLSVYWYQQSLDQGLQFLIQYYNGEERAKGNILERFSAQQFPDLHSELNLSSLELGDSALYFCASSPWGQGDGYTFGSGTRLTVV.